One and the same sample provided the 18 T cell receptor beta chains below, sequenced in a study of early T cells in non-severe SARS-CoV-2 infection. TCRdb used MiXCR to reprocess the 5' RACE reads, holding one entry per CDR3 protein. The table lists more than 20,000 distinct CDR3 sequences, around 4.2% of them singletons. Material: whole blood. The source of these receptors is an adult who was a healthcare worker with PCR-confirmed SARS-CoV-2 infection or an uninfected control (not recorded which).

This clonotype was seen many times. The CDR3 protein is CASSWTPYNEQFF. CDR3 coding DNA: TGTGCCAGCAGCTGGACCCCCTACAATGAGCAGTTCTTC. This sequence joins TRBV2 and TRBJ2-1; no reliable D call. Germline CDR1 SNHLY, CDR2 FYNNEI. V was pared by 6 bases and J by 2 bases, with 8 bases between. The CDR3 sequence is 13 residues long. The full variable domain, completed using reference TRBV2 and TRBJ2-1, is EPEVTQTPSHQVTQMGQEVILRCVPISNHLYFYWYRQILGQKVEFLVSFYNNEISEKSEIFDDQFSVERPDGSNFTLKIRSTKLEDSAMYFCASSWTPYNEQFFGPGTRLTVL.

The chain recombines TRBV5-1 with TRBJ2-2; no reliable D call. V was trimmed by 5 bases and J by 4 bases, leaving 12 bases between them. Germline V lookup: CDR1 SGHRS, CDR2 YFSETQ. The CDR3 is made up of 14 amino acids. CDR3 protein: CASSVFLVTGELFF. In nucleotides, the CDR3 is TGCGCCAGCAGTGTTTTTCTAGTCACCGGGGAGCTGTTTTTT.

This clonotype was counted at least ten times. The chain combines TRBV24-1 with TRBJ2-5, with 12 bases lining up with TRBD2. The ends lost 4 bases at V and 6 bases at J; junction bases unmatched: 5. This CDR3 region has 15 residues. Per the germline V gene, CDR1 is KGHDR and CDR2 is SFDVKD. The CDR3 loop reads CATSDHGLAGKTQYF. The CDR3 DNA reads as TGTGCCACCAGTGACCACGGACTAGCGGGAAAGACCCAGTACTTC.

This clonotype came up many times. The V and J genes are TRBV6-1 and TRBJ2-1, with TRBD2 matching over 7 bases. CDR3 size: 18 residues. Germline lookup yields CDR1 MNHNS and CDR2 SASEGT. Unmatched junction bases numbered 13, after V lost 2 bases and J lost 3 bases. CDR3 nucleotide sequence: TGTGCCAGCAGTGAACCCCTCGAAGGAACTAGCGACTACAATGAGCAGTTCTTC. The encoded protein is CASSEPLEGTSDYNEQFF.

There are a few counts of this clonotype. The chain employs TRBV9 and TRBJ2-2, with D unclear. Germline CDR1 is SGDLS and CDR2 is YYNGEE. This CDR3 spans 14 amino acids. V was shortened by 0 bases and J by 2 bases, with 5 bases between the two germline ends. This CDR3 reads CASSVGGNTGELFF. In nucleotides, the CDR3 is TGTGCCAGCAGCGTAGGGGGTAACACCGGGGAGCTGTTTTTT.

This clonotype was counted ten times or more. The gene calls are TRBV6-6 and TRBJ2-2; D perhaps matches TRBD2 (5 bases). CDR3 length: 13 residues. Per germline, CDR1 MNHNY and CDR2 SVGAGI (reference sequence). V lost 2 bases and J lost 4, with 5 bases in between. For the CDR3, the DNA is TGTGCCAGCAGTTACGCGGGCACCGGGGAGCTGTTTTTT. This encodes CASSYAGTGELFF.

Many counts were recorded for this clonotype. J is TRBJ2-1 and V is TRBV7-8; 12 bases align to TRBD2. The V segment lost 1 base and the J segment 7 bases; nucleotides outside the gene matches: 8. There are 17 residues in the CDR3. CDR1 is SGHVS and CDR2 is FQNEAQ in the germline V gene. CDR3 in DNA: TGTGCCAGCAGCTTAGGCGGACTAGCGGGAAAGCAGAATGAGCAGTTCTTC. Its translation is CASSLGGLAGKQNEQFF.

This clonotype came up many times. The genes are TRBV5-1 and TRBJ2-7; 8 positions agree with TRBD2. CDR1 SGHRS and CDR2 YFSETQ come from the germline V gene. This CDR3 is built from 14 residues. The trim removed 6 bases at V and 0 bases at J, leaving 5 bases unmatched. The chain's CDR3 is CASKGSGNSYEQYF. The CDR3 DNA reads as TGCGCCAGCAAAGGTAGCGGGAACTCCTACGAGCAGTACTTC.

This clonotype has only a few counts. The chain has TRBV28 and TRBJ2-3; D unclear. This CDR3 has 13 amino acids. Trimming left V 5 bases short and J 2 bases short, with 8 bases between. The germline V gene has CDR1 MDHEN and CDR2 SYDVKM. The CDR3 protein is CASSVGVTDTQYF. As DNA, the CDR3 is TGTGCCAGCAGTGTAGGAGTCACAGATACGCAGTATTTT. Filled out from reference TRBV28 and TRBJ2-3, the complete variable domain reads DVKVTQSSRYLVKRTGEKVFLECVQDMDHENMFWYRQDPGLGLRLIYFSYDVKMKEKGDIPEGYSVSREKKERFSLILESASTNQTSMYLCASSVGVTDTQYFGPGTRLTVL.

In its sample, this clonotype was seen many times. V gene TRBV18 combines with J gene TRBJ2-1; the D gene is possibly TRBD2 (6 bases). V lost 4 bases to trimming and J lost 7 bases, with 17 bases between them. This CDR3 is built from 15 residues. The germline V gene has CDR1 KGHSH and CDR2 LQKENI. The CDR3 reads CASSLGTLDLNEQFF. For the CDR3, the DNA is TGTGCCAGCTCACTCGGGACTCTTGATTTAAATGAGCAGTTCTTC.

This clonotype was picked up many times. The chain is built from TRBV7-3 and TRBJ1-1, with D hard to call. The V gene's germline CDR1 is SGHTA and CDR2 FQGTGA. V was shortened by 5 bases and J by 5 bases, with 12 bases between the two germline ends. CDR3 length equals 13 residues. This CDR3 is CASSPQVGTEAFF. The CDR3 DNA reads TGTGCCAGCAGCCCGCAGGTGGGTACTGAAGCTTTCTTT.

This clonotype was picked up many times. The V and J genes are TRBV7-8 and TRBJ2-1; 9 nucleotides agree with TRBD1. Germline V gene data show CDR1 as SGHVS and CDR2 as FQNEAQ. J gave up 7 bases and V 5 bases, and 12 bases lay outside the gene matches. The length of the CDR3 is 16 residues. The CDR3: CASSPLSGTGWNEQFF. CDR3 DNA sequence: TGTGCCAGCAGCCCCCTCTCGGGGACAGGGTGGAATGAGCAGTTCTTC.

This clonotype was seen repeatedly, ten times or more. The CDR3 sequence: CASSSGQDEAFF. In DNA form, the CDR3 reads TGTGCCAGCAGCTCAGGACAGGATGAAGCTTTCTTT. The chain joins TRBV7-3 to TRBJ1-1; 7 nucleotides line up with TRBD1. With 4 bases clipped from V and 7 bases from J, the junction kept 3 bases outside the gene matches. This CDR3 has 12 residues. CDR1 and CDR2 from the germline V gene are SGHTA and FQGTGA.

This clonotype was detected ten times or more. This sequence joins TRBV29-1 and TRBJ2-7; a weak D match, TRBD1 (6 bases). The V end lost 3 bases, the J end lost 2 bases, and 20 bases lay between the germline ends. The CDR3 sequence is 16 residues long. Germline lookup yields CDR1 SQVTM and CDR2 ANQGSEA. The CDR3 spells CSVDGYSSGQTYEQYF. The CDR3, as DNA: TGCAGCGTTGATGGTTATTCTTCGGGACAAACCTACGAGCAGTACTTC.

Ten or more counts support this clonotype. The V gene is TRBV20-1, the J gene TRBJ2-4; D gene unclear. The germline V gene encodes CDR1 DFQATT and CDR2 SNEGSKA (reference sequence). The V end lost 3 bases, the J end lost 0 bases, and 3 bases lay between the germline ends. This CDR3 comprises 12 residues. The CDR3 region is CSASLAKNIQYF. CDR3 nucleotides: TGCAGTGCTAGTCTAGCCAAAAACATTCAGTACTTC.

This clonotype appeared many times. V is TRBV28 and J is TRBJ2-5; TRBD2 agrees at 13 bases. CDR1 and CDR2 (germline): MDHEN, SYDVKM. Unmatched junction bases numbered 11, after V lost 3 bases and J lost 4 bases. The CDR3 spans 18 residues. CDR3 nucleotide sequence: TGTGCCAGCAGTTTGTGGACTAGCGGGAGTTCTGGTTTAGAGACCCAGTACTTC. Protein product: CASSLWTSGSSGLETQYF.

This clonotype was picked up many times. This chain connects TRBV28 to TRBJ2-5, with D perhaps TRBD1 or TRBD2 (5 bases each). The CDR3 runs to 14 residues. Germline lookup yields CDR1 MDHEN and CDR2 SYDVKM. V was trimmed by 3 bases and J by 4 bases, leaving 12 bases between them. The CDR3 nucleotides read TGTGCCAGCAGTTTGCCAGCCGGGGCAGAGACCCAGTACTTC. As protein: CASSLPAGAETQYF.

This clonotype was recorded at least ten times. This rearrangement joins TRBV20-1 to TRBJ2-3, with 7 positions matching TRBD1. Germline CDR1 DFQATT, CDR2 SNEGSKA (reference sequence). Germline trimming cut 3 bases from V and 0 bases from J; bases unmatched to any gene: 6. The CDR3 spans 15 residues. The CDR3 DNA reads as TGCAGTGCTAGCGGGCAGGGGGTTAGCACAGATACGCAGTATTTT. It translates to CSASGQGVSTDTQYF.